This TCR beta chain originates from a study of blood T cells in healthy people across ages. Alongside a J-beta primer mix, a sample-barcoded 5' primer served in a second PCR lasting roughly 7 to 12 cycles. Via MiXCR, TCRdb re-called the 5' RACE reads, giving one row per CDR3 protein. The sample includes 1.5 million to 2 million distinct CDR3 sequences, about 35% of them seen just once. This CDR3 is built from 13 residues. Germline V CDR1 and CDR2: KGHSH, LQKENI. Trimming took 3 bases from V and 5 from J, leaving 10 bases between them. This clonotype was counted only a few times. This sequence originates from a woman aged 25 to 39 in good health. The sample consisted of blood. V gene TRBV18 combines with J gene TRBJ2-5, with D uncertain. CDR3 DNA: TGTGCCAGCTCACCTGCGGCTAAGGAGACCCAGTACTTC. It codes for CASSPAAKETQYF. The full variable domain, completed using reference TRBV18 and TRBJ2-5, is NAGVMQNPRHLVRRRGQEARLRCSPMKGHSHVYWYRQLPEEGLKFMVYLQKENIIDESGMPKERFSAEFPKEGPSILRIQQVVRGDSAAYFCASSPAAKETQYFGPGTRLLVL.